This note documents a single T cell receptor (beta chain) sequence. V gave up 2 bases and J gave up 2 bases, with 13 bases separating them. Germline assignment: CDR1 LNHDA and CDR2 SQIVND (reference sequence). CDR3 size: 16 residues. Generated by immunoSEQ multiplex PCR, the TCRdb table keeps only in-frame clones and is missing some. The sample lists 75,000 to 100,000 clones; 80% to 95% were seen once. The sample originates from a study of T cell responses to AZD1222 COVID-19 vaccine. Second doses were pooled across both intervals (about 4 or about 12 weeks). The receptor was isolated from an adult who received the AZD1222 COVID-19 vaccine. Material: peripheral blood, obtained 28 days after the second AZD1222 dose. V is TRBV19 and J is TRBJ1-5; perhaps TRBD1 as D (5 bases). The CDR3 sequence: CASSIRGQGGNQPQHF. CDR3 nucleotide sequence: TGTGCCAGTAGTATACGGGGCCAGGGTGGCAATCAGCCCCAGCATTTT.